The rows below give T cell receptor beta chains drawn from one sample of a study of cytomegalovirus exposure and HLA in healthy donors. Using immunoSEQ multiplex PCR, the repertoire was profiled, and TCRdb retains in-frame clones only, with some absent. The sample yields over 150,000 clones, approximately 84% seen once. The sample consisted of PBMCs. All receptors come from a boy aged 2 to 10 in good health and CMV-seronegative. Both conserved end residues are part of each CDR3. D genes are given only for firm matches. For some rows the clone size is stated as once, few or many, or as a class when expanded; others skip it.

D	J	V	size	CDR3	DNA
.	TRBJ1-5	TRBV19	.	CASTGISCNQPQHF	TGTGCCAGTACCGGGATTTCTTGCAATCAGCCCCAGCATTTT
TRBD1	TRBJ1-5	TRBV23-1	.	CASRTSWDRAGCQPQHF	TGCGCCAGCAGAACATCATGGGACAGGGCCGGGTGTCAGCCCCAGCATTTT
.	TRBJ1-2	TRBV28	.	CASSLGGTSTNYGYTF	TGTGCCAGCAGCCTCGGTGGGACAAGCACTAACTATGGCTACACCTTC
.	TRBJ1-1	TRBV7-6	.	CASSLGEIPGSHYTEAFF	TGTGCCAGCAGCTTAGGAGAAATCCCGGGAAGCCATTACACTGAAGCTTTCTTT
TRBD2	TRBJ2-7	TRBV28	once	CASSLKWEGLSEQYF	TGTGCCAGCAGTTTAAAGTGGGAGGGCCTGAGTGAGCAGTACTTC
.	TRBJ2-5	TRBV9	.	CASSPFVGSGETQYF	TGTGCCAGCAGCCCCTTCGTAGGAAGCGGGGAGACCCAGTACTTC
.	TRBJ2-7	TRBV7-8	.	CASSSQGYEQYF	TGTGCCAGCAGCTCCCAGGGCTACGAGCAGTACTTC
TRBD1	TRBJ1-3	TRBV28	once	CASSLWMGQGVFSGNTIYF	TGTGCCAGCAGTTTATGGATGGGACAGGGAGTTTTCTCTGGAAACACCATATATTTT
TRBD2	TRBJ2-1	TRBV5-1	once	CASSLVLAVRSYNEQFF	TGCGCCAGCAGCTTGGTGCTAGCGGTTCGCTCCTACAATGAGCAGTTCTTC
.	TRBJ2-3	TRBV2	.	CASSEQWTSTDTQYF	TGTGCCAGCAGTGAACAGTGGACTAGCACAGATACGCAGTATTTT
TRBD1	TRBJ2-3	TRBV10-3	.	CAINGQGTDTQYF	TGTGCCATCAATGGACAGGGCACAGATACGCAGTATTTT
.	TRBJ2-1	TRBV27	.	CASSLQPRDNRLGEQFF	TGTGCCAGCAGCCTCCAGCCCCGGGACAACCGGCTCGGCGAGCAGTTCTTC
TRBD1	TRBJ2-5	TRBV6-5	.	CASRLGQGQETQYF	TGTGCCAGCAGGTTGGGACAGGGACAAGAGACCCAGTACTTC
.	TRBJ1-1	TRBV9	.	CASSVQALNTEAFF	TGTGCCAGCAGCGTACAGGCTTTGAACACTGAAGCTTTCTTT
TRBD1	TRBJ1-2	TRBV29-1	.	CSVAGQGAGYGYTF	TGCAGCGTTGCGGGGCAGGGGGCCGGCTATGGCTACACCTTC
.	TRBJ2-3	TRBV11-3	.	CASSLDPAGWDTQYF	TGTGCCAGCAGCTTAGATCCCGCAGGGTGGGATACGCAGTATTTT
TRBD1	TRBJ1-1	TRBV6-5	.	CASSYGQGAGNTEAFF	TGTGCCAGCAGTTACGGCCAGGGGGCAGGGAACACTGAAGCTTTCTTT
.	TRBJ1-2	TRBV27	.	CASSLTTGGSYGYTF	TGTGCCAGCAGTCTTACGACAGGAGGCTCCTATGGCTACACCTTC
.	TRBJ2-7	TRBV6-1	.	CASSGGSRHYEQYF	TGTGCCAGCAGTGGGGGCTCAAGGCACTACGAGCAGTACTTC
.	TRBJ2-6	TRBV7-9	.	CASSSGTYFSGANVLTF	TGTGCCAGCAGCTCCGGGACTTATTTCTCTGGGGCCAACGTCCTGACTTTC
.	TRBJ2-1	TRBV13	few	CASSSNTVFRRRSEQFF	TGTGCCAGCAGCTCGAACACGGTCTTTCGGCGGAGGAGCGAGCAGTTCTTC
.	TRBJ2-3	TRBV5-1	.	CASSSDWQGAVGDTQYF	TGCGCCAGCAGCTCTGACTGGCAGGGCGCCGTTGGTGATACGCAGTATTTT
TRBD1	TRBJ2-7	TRBV4-1	.	CASSSGTGPYEQYF	TGCGCCAGCAGCTCCGGGACAGGGCCCTACGAGCAGTACTTC
.	TRBJ1-1	TRBV5-4	.	CASSPGLTSLNTEAFF	TGTGCCAGCAGCCCCGGACTGACGAGTCTGAACACTGAAGCTTTCTTT
TRBD2	TRBJ2-7	TRBV4-1	.	CASSQGTSGPYEQYF	TGCGCCAGCAGCCAGGGGACTAGCGGTCCCTACGAGCAGTACTTC
.	TRBJ2-1	TRBV29-1	.	CSDSLADNEQFF	TGCAGCGATTCCCTGGCGGACAATGAGCAGTTCTTC
.	TRBJ1-4	TRBV2	.	CASRIRQTTNEKLFF	TGTGCCAGCAGGATTAGACAAACAACTAATGAAAAACTGTTTTTT
.	TRBJ2-3	TRBV6-5	.	CASSLAGTDTQYF	TGTGCCAGCAGTTTGGCGGGGACAGATACGCAGTATTTT
TRBD1	TRBJ1-1	TRBV5-1	.	CASSRSGTVITEAFF	TGCGCCAGCAGCCGATCCGGGACAGTAATAACTGAAGCTTTCTTT
TRBD2	TRBJ2-7	TRBV28	.	CASRLPSTSGYEQYF	TGTGCCAGCAGACTGCCATCGACTAGCGGGTACGAGCAGTACTTC
TRBD1	TRBJ2-5	TRBV2	.	CASSYARTGQETQYF	TGTGCCAGCAGTTATGCCCGGACAGGGCAAGAGACCCAGTACTTC
.	TRBJ2-7	TRBV28	once	CASSLTGSYEQYF	TGTGCCAGCAGTTTAACAGGGAGCTACGAGCAGTACTTC
TRBD1	TRBJ1-2	TRBV2	.	CASSGDRVGGGYTF	TGTGCCAGCAGTGGAGACAGGGTAGGGGGTGGCTACACCTTC
.	TRBJ2-2	TRBV5-8	.	CASSQWTENTGELFF	TGTGCCAGCAGCCAATGGACAGAGAACACCGGGGAGCTGTTTTTT
.	TRBJ2-5	TRBV9	.	CASSVGVGGQQETQYF	TGTGCCAGCAGCGTAGGGGTGGGGGGGCAGCAAGAGACCCAGTACTTC
.	TRBJ2-7	TRBV5-4	.	CASSSLGGPYEQYF	TGTGCCAGCAGCTCTTTGGGGGGGCCCTACGAGCAGTACTTC
TRBD1	TRBJ1-5	TRBV2	.	CASRPQGAMGNQPQHF	TGTGCCAGCAGACCACAGGGGGCGATGGGCAATCAGCCCCAGCATTTT
.	TRBJ2-5	TRBV5-1	.	CASSFNSGVGETQYF	TGCGCCAGCAGCTTTAACTCCGGGGTCGGAGAGACCCAGTACTTC
TRBD2	TRBJ2-1	TRBV9	.	CASSPRDGEGLYNEQFF	TGTGCCAGCAGCCCGAGAGACGGGGAGGGCCTCTACAATGAGCAGTTCTTC
TRBD2	TRBJ2-7	TRBV12-5	.	CASGLYGRGYEQYF	TGTGCTAGTGGTTTGTACGGGAGGGGTTACGAGCAGTACTTC
.	TRBJ1-1	TRBV9	.	CASSVPSQGQNTEAFF	TGTGCCAGCAGCGTACCCTCTCAGGGTCAGAACACTGAAGCTTTCTTT